The clone carrying this T cell receptor (beta chain) has more than one count but fewer than ten. Antigen specificity is unknown. Germline loops: CDR1 DFQATT, CDR2 SNEGSKA (reference sequence). Germline trimming cut 1 base from V and 6 bases from J; bases unmatched to any gene: 10. This CDR3 has 15 amino acids. RNA was extracted from bulk tissue without any cell sorting. Chemotherapy-naive patients with new lung cancer underwent thoracic surgery in China, August–late 2014. The source of the sample is a study of tumor and adjacent non-tumor tissue in lung cancer. About the research overall: On average, productive TCRbeta reads reached about 4.2 million per sample.

A modified ARM-PCR protocol with three rounds of nested PCR amplified TCRbeta. Each CDR3 protein gets one entry after TCRdb re-called the multiplex PCR reads with MiXCR. The sample consists of roughly 140,000 distinct CDR3 sequences, around two thirds of them appearing once. Study-wide findings and caveats: Significantly higher TCR diversity was found in tumor than normal lung.

This chain connects TRBV20-1 to TRBJ1-1; 8 bases agree with TRBD1. The TCR originated in a man aged 60 to 75 with small cell lung cancer. The sample taken for sequencing was lung tumor tissue. The CDR3 reads CSARGGVQGVSEAFF. Here the CDR3 DNA reads TGCAGTGCTAGAGGTGGCGTACAGGGGGTCTCTGAAGCTTTCTTT.